This T cell receptor beta chain stems from a study of T-cell reconstitution after alpha-beta-depleted transplantation in children. The TCRbeta library was prepared with unique molecular identifiers. TCRdb re-called the PCR reads with MiXCR, one entry per CDR3 protein. The sample lists 400,000 to 550,000 distinct CDR3 sequences; 8% to 11% were seen once. This clonotype was recorded a few times. The CDR3 covers 13 residues. Trimming took off 6 bases at V and 1 base at J, with 12 bases between the two ends. Germline V gives CDR1 DFQATT, CDR2 SNEGSKA (reference sequence). Sequenced material: PBMCs, taken before TCRalphabeta/CD19-depleted stem cell transplant. The sequence came from a child aged 2-15 years with inherited bone marrow failure, due to receive a stem cell transplant. The chain is built from TRBV20-1 and TRBJ2-5, with D uncertain. DNA for the CDR3: TGCAGTGCCCGAGCCCCCTTCCAAGAGACCCAGTACTTC. Amino acids: CSARAPFQETQYF.